Sequencing of this T cell receptor (beta chain) was carried out in a study of T cell responses to AZD1222 COVID-19 vaccine. Whole-study findings and limits: Possibly, clonal diversity was underestimated; donors were largely white British and included more females.

As for this clone: No antigen is known for it.

Profiled with immunoSEQ multiplex PCR; TCRdb holds only in-frame clones, not every one. The sample records roughly 80,000 clones, just over 90% being singletons. The CDR3 runs 13 residues. Germline values: CDR1 MNHEY, CDR2 SVGEGT. Losses at the gene ends were 4 bases for V and 9 bases for J; bases not matched to a gene: 4. The gene calls are TRBV6-2 or TRBV6-3 and TRBJ2-1; TRBD1 matches 9 bases. This TCR came from an adult who received the AZD1222 COVID-19 vaccine. The sample was peripheral blood, taken 28 days after the second AZD1222 dose. The CDR3: CASSWDREGEQFF. As DNA, the CDR3 is TGTGCCAGCAGTTGGGACAGGGAGGGTGAGCAGTTCTTC.